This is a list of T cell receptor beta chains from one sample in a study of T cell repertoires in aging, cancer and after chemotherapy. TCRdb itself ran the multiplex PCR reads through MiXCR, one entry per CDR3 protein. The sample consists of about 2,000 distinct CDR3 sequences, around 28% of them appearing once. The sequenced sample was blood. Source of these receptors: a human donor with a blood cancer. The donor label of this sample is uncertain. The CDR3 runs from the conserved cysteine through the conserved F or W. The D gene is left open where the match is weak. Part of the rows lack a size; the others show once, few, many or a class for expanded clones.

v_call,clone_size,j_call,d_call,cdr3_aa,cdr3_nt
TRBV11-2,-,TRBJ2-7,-,CASSPQLAGTYEQYF,TGTGCCAGCAGCCCGCAGCTAGCCGGTACCTACGAGCAGTACTTC
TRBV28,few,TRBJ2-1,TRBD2,CASSSVFSGVSYNEQFF,TGTGCCAGCAGTTCCGTGTTTAGCGGGGTGTCCTACAATGAGCAGTTCTTC
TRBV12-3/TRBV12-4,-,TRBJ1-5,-,CASSLSGGSQPQHF,TGTGCCAGCAGTTTGTCGGGGGGTAGCCAGCCCCAGCATTTT
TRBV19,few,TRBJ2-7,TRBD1,CASSLDRGLSYEQYF,TGTGCCAGTAGTCTCGACAGGGGGCTATCGTACGAGCAGTACTTC
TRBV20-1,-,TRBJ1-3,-,CSAPGDGNTIYF,TGCAGTGCCCCGGGAGATGGAAACACCATATATTTT
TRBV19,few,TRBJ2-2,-,CASSISLGFYNTGELFF,TGTGCCAGTAGTATTTCCCTGGGATTTTACAACACCGGGGAGCTGTTTTTT
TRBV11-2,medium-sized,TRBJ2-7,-,CASSDDNGGSYEQYF,TGTGCCAGCAGCGATGACAACGGGGGATCCTACGAGCAGTACTTC
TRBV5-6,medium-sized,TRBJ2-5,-,CARSTGQGQWETQYF,TGTGCCAGAAGCACTGGACAAGGCCAGTGGGAGACCCAGTACTTC
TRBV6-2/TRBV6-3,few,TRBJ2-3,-,CASILDQSTDTQYF,TGTGCCAGCATACTCGACCAATCAACGGATACGCAGTATTTT
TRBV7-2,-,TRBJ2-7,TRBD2,CASSSSLTSGGNEQYF,TGTGCCAGCAGCTCCTCTTTGACTAGCGGGGGGAACGAGCAGTACTTC
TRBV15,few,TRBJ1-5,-,CATSNRQGNQPQHF,TGTGCCACCAGCAATAGACAGGGCAATCAGCCCCAGCATTTT
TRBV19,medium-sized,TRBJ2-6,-,CASNTESGANVLTF,TGTGCCAGCAACACGGAGTCTGGGGCCAACGTCCTGACTTTC
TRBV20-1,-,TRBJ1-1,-,CSVTKGLENTEAFF,TGCAGTGTTACAAAGGGTTTAGAGAACACTGAAGCTTTCTTT
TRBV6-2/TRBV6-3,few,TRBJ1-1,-,CASITRGGAEAFF,TGTGCCAGCATCACCCGAGGCGGGGCTGAAGCTTTCTTT
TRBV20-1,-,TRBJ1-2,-,CRLQGLIGYTF,TGCAGGCTACAGGGACTCATCGGCTACACCTTC
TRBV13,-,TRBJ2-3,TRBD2,CASSPPSGGFGDTQYF,TGTGCCAGCAGCCCACCTAGCGGGGGGTTCGGAGATACGCAGTATTTT
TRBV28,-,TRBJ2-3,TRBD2,CASSVKGTSGRRSTDTQYF,TGTGCCAGCAGCGTTAAAGGGACTAGCGGGAGGCGTAGCACAGATACGCAGTATTTT
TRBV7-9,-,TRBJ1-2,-,CAGEGYTF,TGTGCTGGGGAAGGCTACACCTTC
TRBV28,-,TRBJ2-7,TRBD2,CASSSYGRKRELTYEQYF,TGTGCCAGCAGTTCCTATGGGCGCAAGCGGGAGTTAACCTACGAGCAGTACTTC
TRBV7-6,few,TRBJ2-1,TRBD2,CASSLDWVAGGVQFF,TGTGCCAGCAGCTTAGACTGGGTAGCGGGGGGCGTGCAGTTCTTC
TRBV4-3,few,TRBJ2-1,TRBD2,CASGLRGTSGYNEQFF,TGCGCCAGCGGGCTAAGGGGGACTAGCGGTTACAATGAGCAGTTCTTC
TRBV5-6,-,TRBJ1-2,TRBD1,CASRFGPRQGAICGGYTF,TGTGCCAGCAGGTTCGGACCTAGACAGGGGGCAATTTGTGGTGGCTACACCTTC
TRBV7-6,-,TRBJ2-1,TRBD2,CASSSFRRGGHEQFF,TGTGCCAGCAGCAGCTTTCGTCGGGGGGGCCATGAGCAGTTCTTC
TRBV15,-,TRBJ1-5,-,CATSRGGGSNQPQHF,TGTGCCACCAGCAGAGGAGGCGGTAGCAATCAGCCCCAGCATTTT
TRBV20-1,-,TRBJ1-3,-,CSARAKNRVSGNTVYF,TGCAGTGCTAGAGCCAAGAACAGGGTCTCTGGAAACACCGTATATTTT
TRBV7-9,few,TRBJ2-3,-,CASWGPGTDTQYF,TGTGCCAGCTGGGGGCCAGGCACAGATACGCAGTATTTT
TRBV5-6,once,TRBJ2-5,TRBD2,CASSLVAGGLETQYF,TGTGCCAGCAGCTTGGTTGCGGGAGGGCTCGAGACCCAGTACTTC
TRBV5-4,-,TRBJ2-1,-,CASILPGLRGTDNEQFF,TGTGCCAGCATCCTGCCGGGACTAAGGGGGACCGACAATGAGCAGTTCTTC
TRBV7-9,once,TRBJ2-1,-,CASSPAGYNEQFF,TGTGCCAGCAGCCCTGCGGGCTACAATGAGCAGTTCTTC
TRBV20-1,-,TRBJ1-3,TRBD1,CSAPGQAGAGNTIYF,TGCAGTGCCCCAGGACAGGCAGGGGCTGGAAACACCATATATTTT
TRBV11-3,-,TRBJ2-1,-,CASSPEWKREQFF,TGTGCCAGCAGCCCGGAATGGAAGCGAGAGCAGTTCTTC